These 32 T cell receptor beta chains were all obtained from the same sample, sequenced in a study of long-term antiretroviral therapy in people with HIV. Runs used v3.0 of the immunoSEQ assay and were done at survey level. Generated by immunoSEQ multiplex PCR, the TCRdb table keeps only in-frame clones and is missing some. The sample includes roughly 15,000 clones, approximately 86% of them seen just once. Sequenced here: unsorted PBMCs, sampled 6.2 years after starting antiretroviral therapy. These receptors originate from a man in his forties with HIV.

This sequence joins TRBV29-1 and TRBJ1-4; D gene uncertain. V was trimmed by 7 bases and J by 0 bases, leaving 9 bases between them. The germline gives CDR1 SQVTM, CDR2 ANQGSEA. The CDR3 is 13 residues long. The CDR3 DNA reads TGCAGCGCGACACCGTCAACTAATGAAAAACTGTTTTTT. Translating gives CSATPSTNEKLFF.

The gene calls are TRBV10-2 and TRBJ1-1; TRBD1 matches 8 bases. Germline loops: CDR1 WSHSY, CDR2 SAAADI. The CDR3 totals 17 residues. V was clipped by 6 bases and J by 4 bases; unmatched bases: 16. CDR3 sequence reads: CASRQTLLDREGTEAFF. CDR3 in DNA: TGCGCCAGCAGGCAAACCCTATTGGACAGGGAGGGCACTGAAGCTTTCTTT.

V is TRBV5-1 and J is TRBJ2-1; possible D gene TRBD1, 8 bases. This CDR3 has 14 amino acids. The V gene's germline CDR1 is SGHRS and CDR2 YFSETQ. V lost 2 bases to trimming and J lost 8 bases, with 14 bases between them. CDR3 loop: CASSFGQGGDEQFF. CDR3 in DNA: TGCGCCAGCAGCTTCGGACAGGGAGGGGATGAGCAGTTCTTC. The full variable domain, its missing parts supplied by reference TRBV5-1 and TRBJ2-1, is KAGVTQTPRYLIKTRGQQVTLSCSPISGHRSVSWYQQTPGQGLQFLFEYFSETQRNKGNFPGRFSGRQFSNSRSEMNVSTLELGDSALYLCASSFGQGGDEQFFGPGTRLTVL.

This clone occurred once. The V call is TRBV9, the J call TRBJ1-1; D is uncertain. V was cut by 0 bases and J by 1 base, with 4 bases left in between. The CDR3 sequence is 13 residues long. Germline CDR1 SGDLS, CDR2 YYNGEE. The CDR3 region has the DNA TGTGCCAGCAGCGTAGGACCGAACACTGAAGCTTTCTTT. This codes for CASSVGPNTEAFF. The variable domain in full, completed from reference TRBV9 and TRBJ1-1, reads DSGVTQTPKHLITATGQRVTLRCSPRSGDLSVYWYQQSLDQGLQFLIQYYNGEERAKGNILERFSAQQFPDLHSELNLSSLELGDSALYFCASSVGPNTEAFFGQGTRLTVV.

The V call is TRBV5-4, the J call TRBJ2-5; 8 bases match TRBD2. Germline-derived CDR1 and CDR2 are SGHNT and YYREEE (reference sequence). The V segment lost 5 bases and the J segment 4 bases; nucleotides outside the gene matches: 4. The CDR3 totals 13 residues. CDR3 DNA: TGTGCCAGCAGTTCCCGGGGGGGAGAGACCCAGTACTTC. Residues: CASSSRGGETQYF.

The rearrangement links TRBV5-1 to TRBJ1-1, with D uncertain. Trimming cost V 0 bases and J 1 base, with 7 bases left between them. The CDR3 runs 14 residues. Germline V gene data show CDR1 as SGHRS and CDR2 as YFSETQ. The CDR3: CASSLGTSNTEAFF. In DNA form, the CDR3 reads TGCGCCAGCAGCTTGGGGACCTCGAACACTGAAGCTTTCTTT.

The V and J genes are TRBV11-2 and TRBJ2-7, with 8 positions matching TRBD1. Trimming took 3 bases from V and 5 from J; bases not matched to a gene: 6. CDR3 length: 14 residues. Germline assignment: CDR1 SGHAT and CDR2 FQNNGV. The CDR3 protein is CASSLGDRRNEQYF. CDR3 DNA: TGTGCCAGCAGCTTGGGGGACAGGCGCAACGAGCAGTACTTC.

The chain employs TRBV7-3 and TRBJ2-2; the match to TRBD1 covers 7 bases. The CDR3 spans 15 residues. The trim removed 6 bases at V and 0 bases at J, leaving 4 bases unmatched. Germline CDR1 SGHTA, CDR2 FQGTGA. CDR3 sequence: CASRLGTANTGELFF. As DNA, the CDR3 is TGTGCCAGCAGACTCGGGACAGCGAACACCGGGGAGCTGTTTTTT.

The CDR3 protein is CASSLETSGFYEQYF. Here the CDR3 DNA reads TGTGCCAGCAGCTTGGAGACTAGCGGGTTCTACGAGCAGTACTTC. V is TRBV5-6 and J is TRBJ2-7, with TRBD2 matching over 10 bases. The CDR3 has 15 amino acids. Germline-derived CDR1 and CDR2 are SGHDT and YYEEEE. V lost 0 bases and J lost 3; bases outside the gene matches: 3.

As for this clone: At one end the junction does not follow the germline gene, possibly because of a read error. The rearrangement joins TRBV7-2 to TRBJ2-2; D remains ambiguous. The CDR3 length is 12 residues. Germline V gives CDR1 SGHTA, CDR2 FQGNSA. In DNA form, the CDR3 reads TGTGCCAGCAGCTCGAATACCGGGGAGCTGTTTTTT. This translates into CASSSNTGELFF.

CDR3 in amino acids: CASSPYRGQRGTIYF. CDR3 in DNA: TGTGCCAGCAGCCCTTACCGGGGCCAGAGGGGCACCATATATTTT. The rearrangement uses TRBV14 and TRBJ1-3, with D maybe TRBD1 (5 bases). The V and J ends lost 4 bases and 9 bases respectively, with 19 bases between them. This CDR3 comprises 15 residues. Per germline, CDR1 SGHDN and CDR2 FVKESK.

A single count supports this clone. The chain joins TRBV2 to TRBJ2-5, with 14 bases matching TRBD2. CDR1 SNHLY and CDR2 FYNNEI come from the germline V gene. Losses at the gene ends were 10 bases for V and 5 bases for J; bases not matched to a gene: 15. This CDR3 contains 17 residues. The CDR3 here is CANNPWGTSGSEETQYF. CDR3 sequence (DNA): TGTGCCAACAACCCCTGGGGGACTAGCGGGAGTGAGGAGACCCAGTACTTC.

This chain joins TRBV7-2 and TRBJ2-7, with D tentatively TRBD1 (5 bases). V was trimmed by 4 bases and J by 0 bases, leaving 7 bases between them. Per the germline V gene, CDR1 is SGHTA and CDR2 is FQGNSA. The CDR3 extends over 13 amino acids. CDR3 nucleotide sequence: TGTGCCAGCAGCTCGACAGTCTCCTACGAGCAGTACTTC. Translating gives CASSSTVSYEQYF. Full variable domain (outside the CDR3, taken from reference TRBV7-2 and TRBJ2-7): GAGVSQSPSNKVTEKGKDVELRCDPISGHTALYWYRQSLGQGLEFLIYFQGNSAPDKSGLPSDRFSAERTGGSVSTLTIQRTQQEDSAVYLCASSSTVSYEQYFGPGTRLTVT.

The rearrangement joins TRBV7-6 to TRBJ2-3; D is ambiguous. The CDR3 contains 12 residues. CDR1 is SGHVS, CDR2 FNYEAQ, per germline. Deletions cut 5 bases from V and 0 bases from J, with 3 bases between. This CDR3 is CASSLSTDTQYF. CDR3 coding DNA: TGTGCCAGCAGCCTAAGCACAGATACGCAGTATTTT.

J is TRBJ1-2 and V is TRBV6-5; the D is unclear. The CDR3 contains 13 residues. Trimming cost V 5 bases and J 8 bases, with 15 bases left between them. In germline, CDR1 is MNHEY, CDR2 SVGAGI. CDR3 sequence: CASSETQSPGYTF. The CDR3 nucleotides read TGTGCCAGCAGTGAAACCCAGTCTCCAGGCTACACCTTC.

The chain uses TRBV11-1 and TRBJ2-1, with D possibly being TRBD2 (5 bases). The length of the CDR3 is 16 residues. Germline lookup yields CDR1 SGHAT and CDR2 FQDESV (reference sequence). V was shortened by 5 bases and J by 5 bases, with 19 bases between the two germline ends. The CDR3 DNA reads as TGTGCCAGCAGCCTGACGACACGCGGGCCTCACAATGAGCAGTTCTTC. This gives the protein CASSLTTRGPHNEQFF.

V usage is TRBV6-4 and J usage is TRBJ2-3; 9 bases match TRBD1. The ends lost 2 bases at V and 0 bases at J; junction bases unmatched: 3. The CDR3 totals 16 residues. CDR1 and CDR2 from the germline V gene are MRHNA and SNTAGT. The CDR3 here is CASSDGQGTSTDTQYF. In DNA form, the CDR3 reads TGTGCCAGCAGTGACGGACAGGGGACTAGCACAGATACGCAGTATTTT.

The chain employs TRBV5-4 and TRBJ1-3; possibly TRBD1 for D (6 bases). Per germline, CDR1 SGHNT and CDR2 YYREEE (reference sequence). The CDR3 has 15 residues. Trimming left V 2 bases short and J 4 bases short, with 13 bases between. The CDR3 spells CASSFGGARGNTIYF. For the CDR3, the DNA is TGTGCCAGCAGCTTCGGGGGGGCGCGGGGAAACACCATATATTTT.

This chain joins TRBV19 and TRBJ2-1, with 10 bases matching TRBD2. CDR1 and CDR2 from the germline V gene are LNHDA and SQIVND (reference sequence). The V and J ends lost 6 bases and 3 bases, in that order; junction bases with no gene match: 11. The CDR3 contains 17 residues. The CDR3 is CASSHRLAGGHYNEQFF. The CDR3, as DNA: TGTGCCAGTAGCCATAGATTAGCGGGAGGACACTACAATGAGCAGTTCTTC.

The chain combines TRBV4-2 with TRBJ2-1, with 8 bases aligning to TRBD1. Unmatched junction bases numbered 7, after V lost 0 bases and J lost 6 bases. The CDR3 is made up of 16 amino acids. Germline V gives CDR1 LGHNA, CDR2 YNFKEQ. The CDR3 is CASSQDLGQGTNEQFF. The CDR3 coding sequence is TGTGCCAGCAGCCAAGATTTAGGACAGGGAACCAATGAGCAGTTCTTC.

The chain uses TRBV6-1 and TRBJ2-7; D call uncertain. Between the trimmed V and J ends, which lost 3 bases and 4 bases, there was a span of 16 bases. In germline, CDR1 is MNHNS, CDR2 SASEGT. CDR3 length equals 15 residues. As DNA, the CDR3 is TGTGCCAGCAGTGAGGGAACAGCCAGTCAGTACGAGCAGTACTTC. This sequence encodes CASSEGTASQYEQYF.

The chain has TRBV7-6 and TRBJ2-1, with TRBD2 matching over 7 bases. Germline CDR1 reads SGHVS; CDR2 reads FNYEAQ. After removal of 7 bases from V and 2 bases from J, the junction contained 11 bases not matched to a gene. CDR3 size: 16 residues. The CDR3 DNA reads TGTGCCAGCACCCCCCGGGAAGCGGGGCCCTACAATGAGCAGTTCTTC. Its protein product is CASTPREAGPYNEQFF.

The chain has TRBV6-5 and TRBJ2-2, with a tentative D call TRBD1 (5 bases). Trimming removed 0 bases at V and 4 bases at J, with 12 bases between. The length of the CDR3 is 16 residues. CDR1 is MNHEY, CDR2 SVGAGI, per germline. CDR3 region: CASSYSWTRSTGELFF. The CDR3 DNA reads as TGTGCCAGCAGTTACTCCTGGACAAGAAGCACCGGGGAGCTGTTTTTT.

This clone was counted a single time. J is TRBJ2-1 and V is TRBV27, with 8 positions matching TRBD2. J lost 3 bases, V lost 4 bases, and 5 bases had no gene match. The germline V gene encodes CDR1 MNHEY and CDR2 SMNVEV (reference sequence). The CDR3 covers 15 residues. CDR3 sequence: CASSSSLADYNEQFF. The CDR3 DNA reads TGTGCCAGCAGTTCTTCACTAGCGGACTACAATGAGCAGTTCTTC.

The chain joins TRBV10-3 to TRBJ2-1, with 14 positions matching TRBD2. V lost 10 bases and J lost 3; bases outside the gene matches: 2. Germline loops: CDR1 ENHRY, CDR2 SYGVKD. The CDR3 runs to 14 residues. CDR3 in amino acids: CATGTSGSYNEQFF. As DNA, the CDR3 is TGTGCCACCGGGACTAGCGGGAGCTACAATGAGCAGTTCTTC.

The chain joins TRBV7-6 to TRBJ2-7; a weak D match, TRBD1 (6 bases). Germline loops: CDR1 SGHVS, CDR2 FNYEAQ. The CDR3 runs 14 residues. Trimming removed 1 base from V and 3 bases from J, with 10 bases in between. CDR3: CASSLDRANYEQYF. CDR3 sequence (DNA): TGTGCCAGCAGCTTAGACAGGGCTAACTACGAGCAGTACTTC.

The gene calls are TRBV28 and TRBJ2-3; 11 bases match TRBD2. The CDR3 sequence is 20 residues long. CDR1 and CDR2 (germline): MDHEN, SYDVKM. After removal of 2 bases from V and 2 bases from J, the junction contained 15 bases not matched to a gene. The CDR3 sequence is CASSLRLAGGGGAPTDTQYF. The CDR3 DNA follows: TGTGCCAGCAGTTTAAGGCTAGCGGGAGGAGGGGGGGCCCCCACAGATACGCAGTATTTT.

The CDR3 nucleotides read TGTGCCAGCAGTGAAGGCAGAAGCTATGGCTACACCTTC. It yields the protein CASSEGRSYGYTF. The rearrangement links TRBV6-4 to TRBJ1-2; unclear D gene. Trimming took off 3 bases at V and 4 bases at J, with 9 bases between the two ends. Germline V gene data show CDR1 as MRHNA and CDR2 as SNTAGT. This CDR3 is 13 amino acids long.

The V call is TRBV28, the J call TRBJ1-4, with a weak D call TRBD1 (6 bases). V lost 3 bases, J lost 7 bases, and 15 bases lay in between. CDR1 and CDR2 from the germline V gene are MDHEN and SYDVKM. CDR3 length: 15 amino acids. DNA of the CDR3: TGTGCCAGCAGTTTCCTACAGGGAGGTAGTGAAAAACTGTTTTTT. Translating gives CASSFLQGGSEKLFF.

The chain is built from TRBV7-9 and TRBJ1-4; D unresolved. V was pared by 5 bases and J by 10 bases, with 11 bases between. Germline CDR1 is SEHNR and CDR2 is FQNEAQ (reference sequence). The CDR3 is made up of 12 amino acids. CDR3 in amino acids: CASSPRAGKLFF. The CDR3 nucleotides are TGTGCCAGCAGCCCTAGGGCAGGAAAACTGTTTTTT.

The chain combines TRBV28 with TRBJ2-7, with 8 positions matching TRBD1. Trimming removed 10 bases from V and 3 bases from J; junction bases left unmatched: 5. CDR3 length equals 12 residues. Germline assignment: CDR1 MDHEN and CDR2 SYDVKM. Here the CDR3 reads CATRTGYYEQYF. The CDR3 DNA follows: TGTGCCACCAGGACAGGGTACTACGAGCAGTACTTC.

The gene calls are TRBV5-1 and TRBJ2-2; 9 positions agree with TRBD1. Trimming cost V 3 bases and J 8 bases; bases outside gene matches: 11. The CDR3 is made up of 16 amino acids. Germline CDR1 is SGHRS and CDR2 is YFSETQ. The DNA of the CDR3 is TGCGCCAGCAGCTCTTCCCGGGACAGGGATTTAGGGGAGCTGTTTTTT. It specifies CASSSSRDRDLGELFF.